The rows below give T cell receptor beta chains drawn from one sample of a study of CD8 T cells in ankylosing spondylitis. Via MiXCR, TCRdb re-called the 5' RACE reads, giving one row per CDR3 protein. The data show 250,000 or so distinct CDR3 sequences, with over 15% seen just once and more than 25% held by the top ten. The sequenced sample consisted of blood, either unsorted or a sorted T cell fraction (not recorded which). Receptors originate from a male donor with ankylosing spondylitis or in good health (not recorded which). Each CDR3 is given with its conserved first and last residue. Each record gives: V gene, J gene, D gene, clone size, CDR3 protein, CDR3 DNA. D genes are given only for firm matches. A row's size may be missing; if present it is once, few, many or a size class.

TRBV9	TRBJ1-2	.	.	CASSVEQGPKDGYTF	TGTGCCAGCAGCGTAGAACAGGGACCCAAGGATGGCTACACCTTC
TRBV9	TRBJ2-3	TRBD2	few	CASSATSGSSDTQYF	TGTGCCAGCAGCGCGACTAGCGGGAGCTCAGATACGCAGTATTTT
TRBV10-3	TRBJ2-7	TRBD2	.	CAVTGTSGLEAYEQYF	TGTGCCGTGACCGGGACTAGCGGCCTCGAAGCCTACGAGCAGTACTTC
TRBV9	TRBJ2-1	.	.	CASSATGAYNEQFF	TGTGCCAGCAGCGCAACCGGGGCATACAATGAGCAGTTCTTC
TRBV27	TRBJ2-1	.	few	CASISTVGGLTGDEQFF	TGTGCCAGCATAAGTACGGTGGGAGGCCTCACCGGGGATGAGCAGTTCTTC
TRBV12-3/TRBV12-4	TRBJ1-1	TRBD1	.	CASSKRDRVNTEAFF	TGTGCCAGCAGTAAGCGGGACAGAGTGAACACTGAAGCTTTCTTT
TRBV29-1	TRBJ2-7	.	.	CSVTGGGGAYEQYF	TGCAGCGTTACTGGGGGTGGGGGTGCCTACGAGCAGTACTTC
TRBV5-8	TRBJ1-5	.	many	CASSLGQDNQPQHF	TGTGCCAGCAGCTTGGGACAGGACAATCAGCCCCAGCATTTT
TRBV29-1	TRBJ2-7	TRBD2	few	CSVLAGGPGEQYF	TGCAGCGTGCTAGCGGGAGGGCCTGGCGAGCAGTACTTC
TRBV25-1	TRBJ1-2	.	many	CASSEWVGYGYTF	TGTGCCAGCAGTGAGTGGGTCGGCTATGGCTACACCTTC
TRBV10-3	TRBJ2-7	TRBD2	.	CAISDFEGGTSGIGSNEQYF	TGTGCCATCAGTGACTTCGAAGGTGGGACTAGCGGGATAGGTTCGAACGAGCAGTACTTC